This TCR beta chain was identified during a study of CD8 T cells in Susac syndrome. Random hexamers were used to reverse transcribe an amount of about 0.45 to 1 ug RNA. TCRdb reprocessed the immunoSEQ multiplex PCR reads via MiXCR and lists one record per CDR3 protein. The sample holds some 110,000 distinct CDR3 sequences, nearly 96% seen once. Isolation of CD8+ and CD4+ T cells was performed negatively, whereas enrichment of TEMRA cells was done by FACS. CDR1 and CDR2 from the germline V gene are LGHDT and YNNKEL (reference sequence). The CDR3 runs 15 residues. The V end lost 6 bases, the J end lost 1 base, and 10 bases lay between the germline ends.

The sample comprised CD4+ T cells from PBMCs. The receptor's source is a human donor with Susac syndrome. This rearrangement joins TRBV3-1 to TRBJ2-6; D call uncertain. CDR3 in DNA: TGTGCCAGCAGGGGTAGCTTTTCTGGGGCCAACGTCCTGACTTTC. It is translated as CASRGSFSGANVLTF.